This T cell receptor (beta chain) was found in a study of cytomegalovirus exposure and HLA in healthy donors. About the research overall: Unique TCRs numbering roughly 85 million, obtained from HLA-typed donors, made up an early data release. Study-wide results and limits: Overall, 164 TCR beta chains were annotated as cytomegalovirus-associated. Presence/absence analyses assumed roughly uniform sequencing depth across donors, which may not hold.

CDR1 is MNHEY and CDR2 is SMNVEV in the germline V gene (reference sequence). The CDR3 has 16 residues. V shed 3 bases, J shed 7 bases, and the junction held 11 bases outside the gene matches. PCR primers comprised 60 Vbeta and 13 Jbeta primers. Clones were read by immunoSEQ multiplex PCR, and TCRdb kept only the in-frame ones, dropping some. This repertoire includes 200,000 to 250,000 clones. With respect to this clone: Antigen: not known.

Material: PBMCs. J is TRBJ1-2 and V is TRBV27; TRBD1 matches at 10 bases. The sequence derives from a woman aged 25 to 39 in good health and CMV-seropositive. CDR3 in DNA: TGTGCCAGCAGTTTCCTAGGACAGGGGGATTCAAGTGGCTACACCTTC. Translation: CASSFLGQGDSSGYTF.